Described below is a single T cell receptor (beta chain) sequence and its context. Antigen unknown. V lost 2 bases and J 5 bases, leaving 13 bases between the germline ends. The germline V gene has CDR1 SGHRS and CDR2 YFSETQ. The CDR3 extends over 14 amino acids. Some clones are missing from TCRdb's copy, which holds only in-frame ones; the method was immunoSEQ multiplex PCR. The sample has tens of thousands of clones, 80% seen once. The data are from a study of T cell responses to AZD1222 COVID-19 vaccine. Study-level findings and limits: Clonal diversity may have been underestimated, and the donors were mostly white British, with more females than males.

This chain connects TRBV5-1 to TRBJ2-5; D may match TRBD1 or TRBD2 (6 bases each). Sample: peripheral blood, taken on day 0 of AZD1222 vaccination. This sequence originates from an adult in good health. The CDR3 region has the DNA TGCGCCAGCAGCTTTAGGGGGGCAGATGAGACCCAGTACTTC. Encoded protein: CASSFRGADETQYF.